A single T cell receptor (beta chain) is shown here with its context. Antigen specificity is unknown. CDR3 length: 17 residues. Germline V gene sequence: CDR1 DFQATT, CDR2 SNEGSKA (reference sequence). Trimming at V came to 0 bases and at J to 3 bases, leaving 11 bases not matched to a gene. The treatment denotes: approximately 10-day PBMC culture with coronavirus spike peptide pools or control peptides (ViraFEST assay). These data originate in a study of vaccination and CD4 T cells after COVID-19. In the study overall: A vaccine, either BNT162b2 or mRNA-1273, was given to participants in two doses. Overall study findings and caveats: For convalescent patients, a median roughly 87% of reactive clones surfaced exclusively after vaccination.

Sequencing of cultured CD4+ T cell DNA used the Oncomine TCR Beta short-read assay. TCRdb reprocessed the PCR reads via MiXCR and lists one record per CDR3 protein. This repertoire shows under 25,000 distinct CDR3 sequences, approximately 57% found once; its top ten account for less than 15%. Here the sequenced sample was CD4+ T cells from blood, cultured in vitro, taken after SARS-CoV-2 vaccination. The chain uses TRBV20-1 and TRBJ2-5; 9 bases align to TRBD2. The clonotype was recovered from a human donor who received a COVID-19 vaccine. CDR3: CSARDRVSSGVKETQYF. Written as DNA, the CDR3 is TGCAGTGCTAGAGATCGGGTTTCTAGCGGGGTTAAAGAGACCCAGTACTTC.